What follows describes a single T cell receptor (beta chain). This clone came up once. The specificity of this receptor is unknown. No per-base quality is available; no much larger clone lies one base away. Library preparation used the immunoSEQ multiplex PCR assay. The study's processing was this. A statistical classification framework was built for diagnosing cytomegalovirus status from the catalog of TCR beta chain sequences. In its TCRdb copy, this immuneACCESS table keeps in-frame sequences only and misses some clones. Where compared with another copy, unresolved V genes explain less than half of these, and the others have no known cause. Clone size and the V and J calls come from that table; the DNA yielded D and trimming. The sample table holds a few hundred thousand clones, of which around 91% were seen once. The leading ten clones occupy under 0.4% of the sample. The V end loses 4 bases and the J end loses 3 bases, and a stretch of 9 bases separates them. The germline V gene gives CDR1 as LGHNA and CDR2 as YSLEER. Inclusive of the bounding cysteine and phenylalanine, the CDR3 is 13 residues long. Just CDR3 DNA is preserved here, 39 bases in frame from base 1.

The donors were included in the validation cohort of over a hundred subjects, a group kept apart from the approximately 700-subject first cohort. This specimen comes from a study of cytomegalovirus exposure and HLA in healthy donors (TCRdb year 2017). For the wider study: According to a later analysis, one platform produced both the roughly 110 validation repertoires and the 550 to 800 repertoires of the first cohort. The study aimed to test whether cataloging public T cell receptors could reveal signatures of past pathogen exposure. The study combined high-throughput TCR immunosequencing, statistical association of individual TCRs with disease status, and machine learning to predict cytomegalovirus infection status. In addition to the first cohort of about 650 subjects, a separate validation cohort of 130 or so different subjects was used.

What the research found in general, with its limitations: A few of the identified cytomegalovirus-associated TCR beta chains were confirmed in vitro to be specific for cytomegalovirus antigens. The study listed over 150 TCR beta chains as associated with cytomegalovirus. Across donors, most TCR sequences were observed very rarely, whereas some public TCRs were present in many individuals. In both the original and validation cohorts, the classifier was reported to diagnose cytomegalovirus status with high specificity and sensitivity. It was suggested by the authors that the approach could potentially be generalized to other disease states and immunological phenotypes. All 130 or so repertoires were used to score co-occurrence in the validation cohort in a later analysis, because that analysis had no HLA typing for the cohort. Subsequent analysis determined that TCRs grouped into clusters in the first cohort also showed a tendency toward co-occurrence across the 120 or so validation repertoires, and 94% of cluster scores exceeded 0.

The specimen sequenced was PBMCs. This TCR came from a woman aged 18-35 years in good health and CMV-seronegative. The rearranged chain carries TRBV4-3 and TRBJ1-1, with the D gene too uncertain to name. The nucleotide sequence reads TGCGCCAGCAGCCCCGGGTTTTACACTGAAGCTTTCTTT. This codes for CASSPGFYTEAFF.